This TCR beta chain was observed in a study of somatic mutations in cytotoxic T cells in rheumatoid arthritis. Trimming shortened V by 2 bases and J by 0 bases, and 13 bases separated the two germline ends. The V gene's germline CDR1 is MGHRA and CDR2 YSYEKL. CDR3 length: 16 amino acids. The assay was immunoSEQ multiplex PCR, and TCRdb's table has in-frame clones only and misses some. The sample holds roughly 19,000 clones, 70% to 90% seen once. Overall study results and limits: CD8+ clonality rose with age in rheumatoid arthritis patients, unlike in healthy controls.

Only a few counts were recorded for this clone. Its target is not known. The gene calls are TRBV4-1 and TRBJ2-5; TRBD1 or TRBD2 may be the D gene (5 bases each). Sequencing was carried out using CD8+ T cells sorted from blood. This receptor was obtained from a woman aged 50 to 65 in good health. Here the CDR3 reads CASSQSGAPYQETQYF. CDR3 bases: TGCGCCAGCAGCCAATCCGGGGCACCGTACCAAGAGACCCAGTACTTC.